Listed below are T cell receptor beta chains from one sample, sequenced in a study of blood T cell repertoires in COVID-19. Clones were sequenced by immunoSEQ multiplex PCR, and TCRdb holds only the in-frame ones, with some missing. The table lists around 400,000 clones, 75% to 90% of them singletons. Sequenced sample: PBMCs or T cells enriched from blood (not recorded which). All receptors come from a woman in her forties or fifties who had recovered from COVID-19. Both conserved end residues are part of each CDR3. Each record gives: J gene, D gene, clone size, V gene, CDR3 DNA, CDR3 protein. The D gene is left open where the match is weak. Size is omitted from some rows. Given values are once, few, many or a class for expanded clones.

TRBJ1-3 | . | . | TRBV5-5 | TGTGCCAGCAGCTTGGGGCCGCCGAACTCTGGAAACACCATATATTTT | CASSLGPPNSGNTIYF
TRBJ2-1 | . | . | TRBV18 | TGTGCCAGCTCACCGAACAGCTATAATGAGCAGTTCTTC | CASSPNSYNEQFF
TRBJ2-1 | . | . | TRBV27 | TGTGCCAGCAGTTCGCCCCGGGGATCGGGCAATGAGCAGTTCTTC | CASSSPRGSGNEQFF
TRBJ2-2 | TRBD2 | . | TRBV6-2/TRBV6-3 | TGTGCCAGCAGTTACCCCGTAGCGGGGTCCGCCGGGGAGCTGTTTTTT | CASSYPVAGSAGELFF
TRBJ2-7 | . | few | TRBV9 | TGTGCCAGCAGCGTAAATGCGCTCTCCTACGAGCAGTACTTC | CASSVNALSYEQYF
TRBJ2-7 | . | . | TRBV11-2 | TGTGCCAGCAGCTTAGCCCGGAGCACCTACGAGCAGTACTTC | CASSLARSTYEQYF
TRBJ2-7 | . | . | TRBV21-1 | TGTGCCAGCCTTCAGGTGGGGACAGGTGGAAGTTCCTACGAGCAGTACTTC | CASLQVGTGGSSYEQYF
TRBJ1-2 | . | . | TRBV7-2 | TGTGCCAGCAGCTTAGGTTTGTCAGGGGAAGCTAACTATGGCTACACCTTC | CASSLGLSGEANYGYTF
TRBJ2-7 | TRBD1 | . | TRBV30 | TGTGCCTGGGGGAAAGGGACAGCTCCACGCCAGTACTTC | CAWGKGTAPRQYF
TRBJ1-1 | TRBD1 | . | TRBV7-9 | TGTGCCAGCAGGGCAGGGGGCCTCAACACTGAAGCTTTCTTT | CASRAGGLNTEAFF
TRBJ1-2 | . | . | TRBV5-1 | TGCGCCAGCAGCTTGGTCCCCGTCTCTACCTATGGCTACACCTTC | CASSLVPVSTYGYTF
TRBJ2-1 | TRBD2 | . | TRBV2 | TGTGCCAGCAGTCCAGGTAGCGGGGGGGCCGGTGAGCAGTTCTTC | CASSPGSGGAGEQFF
TRBJ1-6 | TRBD1 | . | TRBV5-6 | TGTGCCAGCAGCTTGGGACAGGGTGGTACACGGTCACCCCTCCACTTT | CASSLGQGGTRSPLHF
TRBJ1-4 | . | . | TRBV19 | TGTGCCAGTAGTTCCTCCCCAAACAGGGTTGAAAAACTGTTTTTT | CASSSSPNRVEKLFF